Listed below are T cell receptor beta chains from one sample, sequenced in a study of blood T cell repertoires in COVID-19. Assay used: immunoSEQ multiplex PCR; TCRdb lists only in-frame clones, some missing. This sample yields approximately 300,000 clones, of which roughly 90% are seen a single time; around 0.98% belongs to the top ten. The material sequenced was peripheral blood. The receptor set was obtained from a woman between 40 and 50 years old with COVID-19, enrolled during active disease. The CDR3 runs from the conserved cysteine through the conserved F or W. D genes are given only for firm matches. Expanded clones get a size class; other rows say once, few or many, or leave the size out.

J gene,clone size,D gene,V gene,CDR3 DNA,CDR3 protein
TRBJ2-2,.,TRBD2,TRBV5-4,TGTGCCAGCAGCCGTTTGGGACTAGCGGGGGGCCTTAACACCGGGGAGCTGTTTTTT,CASSRLGLAGGLNTGELFF
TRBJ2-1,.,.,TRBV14,TGTGCCAGCAGCCGAGTCAGCGGAGGTGAGCAGTTCTTC,CASSRVSGGEQFF
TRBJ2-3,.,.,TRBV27,TGTGCCAGCAGTTTAACTCTGCTAACAGATACGCAGTATTTT,CASSLTLLTDTQYF
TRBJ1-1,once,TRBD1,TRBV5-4,TGTGCCAGCAGCTTGGGGACAGGTAGAGGGAACACTGAAGCTTTCTTT,CASSLGTGRGNTEAFF
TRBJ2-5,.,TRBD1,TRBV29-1,TGCAGCGTTCAGGGACAGTTACAAGAGACCCAGTACTTC,CSVQGQLQETQYF
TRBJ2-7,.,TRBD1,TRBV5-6,TGTGCCAGCAGCTTGGTACAGGGGGCCTACGAGCAGTACTTC,CASSLVQGAYEQYF
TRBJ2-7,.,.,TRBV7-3,TGTGCCAGCAGCGTGCAGGGGCCCCTTACAGAGCAGTACTTC,CASSVQGPLTEQYF
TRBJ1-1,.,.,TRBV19,TGTGCCAGTAGTATTGGGCAGGTGAGATCTGAAGCTTTCTTT,CASSIGQVRSEAFF
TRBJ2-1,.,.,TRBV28,TGTGCCAGCAGTTTTTCCCTCGGGGAGTTCTTC,CASSFSLGEFF
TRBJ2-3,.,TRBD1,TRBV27,TGTGCCAGCAGTTTCACAGGGGAAGCCCCAGATACGCAGTATTTT,CASSFTGEAPDTQYF
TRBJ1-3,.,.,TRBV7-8,TGTGCCAGCAGCTTGGCAGGGGTAGGAAACACCATATATTTT,CASSLAGVGNTIYF
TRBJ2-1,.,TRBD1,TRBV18,TGTGCCAGCTCACCTCCGGACAGGGACTACAATGAGCAGTTCTTC,CASSPPDRDYNEQFF
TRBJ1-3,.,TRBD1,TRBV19,TGTGCCAGTAGTTCCCGGGGGACAGGCGGCGATTCAAGAAACACCATATATTTT,CASSSRGTGGDSRNTIYF
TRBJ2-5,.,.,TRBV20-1,TGCAGTGCTAGTTCCGGGACTGCACAAGAGACCCAGTACTTC,CSASSGTAQETQYF
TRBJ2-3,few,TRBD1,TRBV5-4,TGTGCCAGCAGCGCGGACAGGGGGCGCACGGATACGCAGTATTTT,CASSADRGRTDTQYF
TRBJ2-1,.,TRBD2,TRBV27,TGTGCCAGCAGTACTAGCGGGAGTTACAATGAGCAGTTCTTC,CASSTSGSYNEQFF
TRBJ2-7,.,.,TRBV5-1,TGCGCCAGCAGCCTGGGTGGAGGTTTGGGGGGCGAGCAGTACTTC,CASSLGGGLGGEQYF
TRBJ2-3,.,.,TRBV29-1,TGCAGCGGCCAGGAGGGGACTAGCACAGATACGCAGTATTTT,CSGQEGTSTDTQYF
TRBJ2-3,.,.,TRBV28,TGTGCCAGCAGTCTACAGGGAATAGGGAGCACAGATACGCAGTATTTT,CASSLQGIGSTDTQYF
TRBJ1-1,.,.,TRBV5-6,TGTGCCAGCAGCCGCAGGAGGTTGTCAACTGAAGCTTTCTTT,CASSRRRLSTEAFF
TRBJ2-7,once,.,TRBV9,TGTGCCAGCAGCGTAGACACATCTTCCTACGAGCAGTACTTC,CASSVDTSSYEQYF
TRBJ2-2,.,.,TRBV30,TGTGCCTGGAGTTATCAGGGTGGCACCGGGGAGCTGTTTTTT,CAWSYQGGTGELFF
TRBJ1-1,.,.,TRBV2,TGTGCCAGCAGTGGAAAGGGGGCTGAAGCTTTCTTT,CASSGKGAEAFF
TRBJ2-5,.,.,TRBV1,TGCACCAGCAGCCAAGACGATTTTCGGGACAGGGGACAAGAGACCCAGTACTTC,CTSSQDDFRDRGQETQYF
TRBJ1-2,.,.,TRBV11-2,TGTGCCAGCAGCTTAGTAGGGGCCAGCAGATATGGCTACACCTTC,CASSLVGASRYGYTF
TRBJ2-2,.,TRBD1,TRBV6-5,TGTGCCAGCAGTACGGGACAGGGTTTCGGCGGGGAGCTGTTTTTT,CASSTGQGFGGELFF
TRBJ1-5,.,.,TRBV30,TGTGCCTATATGGAGGGCTCCTATAGCAATCAGCCCCAGCATTTT,CAYMEGSYSNQPQHF
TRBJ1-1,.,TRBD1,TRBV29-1,TGCAGCGTTGCTACAGGGGAGACTGAAGCTTTCTTT,CSVATGETEAFF
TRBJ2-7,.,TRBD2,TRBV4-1,TGCGCCAGCAGCCAAGAAGGACTAGCGGGAAGCTCCTACGAGCAGTACTTC,CASSQEGLAGSSYEQYF
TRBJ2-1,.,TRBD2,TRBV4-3,TGCGCCAGCAGCCAAGACCACTACGCCGCGGGAGGGAGCTCCTACAATGAGCAGTTCTTC,CASSQDHYAAGGSSYNEQFF
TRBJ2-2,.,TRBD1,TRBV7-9,TGTGCCAGCAGCCTCGGACAGGGGGCCGGGGAGCTGTTTTTT,CASSLGQGAGELFF
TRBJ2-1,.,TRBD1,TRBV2,TGTGCCAGCAGTGAACAGGGGGCGTCTTACAATGAGCAGTTCTTC,CASSEQGASYNEQFF
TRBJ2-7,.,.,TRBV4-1,TGCGCCAGCAGCCTGGAACAGCAATACGAGCAGTACTTC,CASSLEQQYEQYF
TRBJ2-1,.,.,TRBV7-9,TGTGCCAGCAGCTTCAAAGGGCAGGGGAAACACAATGAGCAGTTCTTC,CASSFKGQGKHNEQFF
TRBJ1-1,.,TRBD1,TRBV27,TGTGCCAGCAGTTCATATACAGGGGCAATACGGAACACTGAAGCTTTCTTT,CASSSYTGAIRNTEAFF
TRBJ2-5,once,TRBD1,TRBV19,TGTGCCAGTAGTAACCCAGGGGGAGAGACCCAGTACTTC,CASSNPGGETQYF
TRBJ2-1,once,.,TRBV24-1,TGTGCCACCAGTGAACGAAACACGCGGGCTGAGCAGTTCTTC,CATSERNTRAEQFF
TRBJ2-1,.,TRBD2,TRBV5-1,TGCGCCAGCAGCTCCGGACTAGCGGGAGTGGGTAATGAGCAGTTCTTC,CASSSGLAGVGNEQFF
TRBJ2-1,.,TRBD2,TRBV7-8,TGTGCCAGCAGCTTCACTCGGACTAGCGTTTACAATGAGCAGTTCTTC,CASSFTRTSVYNEQFF